The sequence of this T cell receptor beta chain was determined in a study of blood T cell repertoires in COVID-19. The repertoire was sequenced with immunoSEQ multiplex PCR; TCRdb's copy has only in-frame clones and lacks some. In the table there are approximately 170,000 clones, 88% of which are singletons. Sequencing input: PBMCs or T cells enriched from blood (not recorded which). This clonotype was obtained from a woman younger than 30 who had recovered from COVID-19.

Written as DNA, the CDR3 is TGCGCCAGCAGCCAACCACGGGACAGGGCTGGCTACACCTTC. It specifies CASSQPRDRAGYTF. J is TRBJ1-2 and V is TRBV4-1; 9 bases agree with TRBD1. The CDR3 length is 14 residues. Germline V gives CDR1 MGHRA, CDR2 YSYEKL. Germline trimming cut 2 bases from V and 7 bases from J; bases unmatched to any gene: 5.